Listed here are 10 T cell receptor beta chains from one sample, sequenced in a study of blood T cell repertoires in COVID-19. TCRdb's table, derived via immunoSEQ multiplex PCR, lists solely in-frame clones and lacks some. The table shows fewer than 80,000 clones, with approximately 91% occurring only once. Sequencing input: peripheral blood. These receptors originate from a woman aged 45-59 years with active or convalescent COVID-19.

The rearrangement uses TRBV5-5 and TRBJ1-1, with 7 bases lining up with TRBD1. The CDR3 is 16 amino acids. V lost 0 bases to trimming and J lost 5 bases; unmatched junction nucleotides: 10. The germline V gene has CDR1 SGHKS and CDR2 YYEKEE (reference sequence). CDR3 nucleotides: TGTGCCAGCAGCTTGGGGACAGGAACATCGAGGACTGAAGCTTTCTTT. It encodes CASSLGTGTSRTEAFF.

The chain combines TRBV5-1 with TRBJ1-1; the D gene is possibly TRBD1 (6 bases). Per the germline V gene, CDR1 is SGHRS and CDR2 is YFSETQ. With 4 bases removed from V and 0 bases from J, the gap between germline ends came to 13 bases. This CDR3 is 15 amino acids long. The CDR3 loop reads CASSSQQGLNTEAFF. In nucleotides, the CDR3 is TGCGCCAGCAGCAGTCAACAGGGACTGAACACTGAAGCTTTCTTT.

This clone was found a few times. V and J are TRBV15 and TRBJ2-1; D is unclear. The V and J ends lost 0 bases and 7 bases respectively, with 7 bases between them. This CDR3 region has 13 residues. The germline gives CDR1 LNHNV, CDR2 YYDKDF (reference sequence). The CDR3 loop is CATSREPTNEQFF. The CDR3 nucleotides read TGTGCCACCAGCAGAGAACCTACTAATGAGCAGTTCTTC.

This rearrangement joins TRBV4-1 to TRBJ1-5; a weak D match, TRBD1 (5 bases). Germline-derived CDR1 and CDR2 are MGHRA and YSYEKL. V was cut by 1 base and J by 1 base, with 8 bases left in between. CDR3 length equals 15 residues. The CDR3: CASSQVPGSNQPQHF. CDR3 DNA sequence: TGCGCCAGCAGCCAAGTACCAGGGAGCAATCAGCCCCAGCATTTT.

CDR3 sequence: CASSPDWATRYNEQFF. The CDR3 DNA is TGTGCCAGTAGTCCGGATTGGGCGACACGCTACAATGAGCAGTTCTTC. The V call is TRBV19, the J call TRBJ2-1; D gene unclear. Germline V gene lookup returns CDR1 LNHDA and CDR2 SQIVND (reference sequence). Between the trimmed V and J ends, which lost 5 bases and 3 bases, there was a span of 17 bases. The CDR3 totals 16 residues.

The gene calls are TRBV10-2 and TRBJ2-1, with D unclear. The CDR3 has 14 amino acids. Germline CDR1 reads WSHSY; CDR2 reads SAAADI. Trimming pared 5 bases from V and 0 bases from J, leaving 8 bases between. The CDR3 reads CASSHSSSYNEQFF. The CDR3 DNA is TGCGCCAGCAGTCACTCAAGCTCCTACAATGAGCAGTTCTTC.

The chain couples TRBV6-5 to TRBJ1-2; D is uncertain. In germline, CDR1 is MNHEY, CDR2 SVGAGI. Deletions cut 6 bases from V and 5 bases from J, with 16 bases between. The CDR3 has 14 amino acids. The CDR3: CASRTDRVRYGYTF. The CDR3 DNA is TGTGCCAGCAGGACTGACCGGGTTAGGTATGGCTACACCTTC.

The V call is TRBV5-6, the J call TRBJ2-1; 12 bases are shared with TRBD2. The CDR3 has 15 residues. J lost 5 bases, V lost 3 bases, and 3 bases had no gene match. Germline-derived CDR1 and CDR2 are SGHDT and YYEEEE. CDR3 bases: TGTGCCAGCAGCTCGGGACTAGCGGGTCACAATGAGCAGTTCTTC. It yields the protein CASSSGLAGHNEQFF.

This sequence joins TRBV10-3 and TRBJ2-7; tentative D call: TRBD2 (7 bases). Germline V CDR1 and CDR2: ENHRY, SYGVKD. V lost 2 bases, J lost 3 bases, and 20 bases lay in between. This CDR3 has 17 amino acids. In DNA form, the CDR3 reads TGTGCCATCAGTGAGGGAATACGGGGGGCTGCCGACTACGAGCAGTACTTC. Protein product: CAISEGIRGAADYEQYF.

V and J are TRBV28 and TRBJ1-1, with D possibly TRBD1 on 6 matching bases. Germline values: CDR1 MDHEN, CDR2 SYDVKM. The ends were cut back, 3 bases at V and 11 bases at J, with 13 bases in the middle. This CDR3 has 12 residues. The CDR3 coding sequence is TGTGCCAGCAGTTTGAACAGGGAAGGGGCTTTCTTT. It yields the protein CASSLNREGAFF.